These 30 T cell receptor beta chains share one sample of origin, sequenced in a study of T cell responses to AZD1222 COVID-19 vaccine. Libraries were prepared by immunoSEQ multiplex PCR; TCRdb keeps only in-frame clonotypes and omits some of them. This table has roughly 140,000 clones, just over 90% appearing once. The material was peripheral blood, obtained on day 0 of AZD1222 vaccination. The receptors come from an adult in good health.

This clone has more than one count but fewer than ten. This rearrangement joins TRBV3-1 (or the pseudogene TRBV3-2) to TRBJ2-2; 16 bases align to TRBD2. CDR1 is LGHDT, CDR2 YNNKEL, per germline (reference sequence). Trimming cost V 0 bases and J 3 bases; bases outside gene matches: 7. The CDR3 spans 20 residues. The CDR3 reads CASSQDSGLAGGPDTGELFF. The CDR3 region has the DNA TGTGCCAGCAGCCAAGACTCGGGACTAGCGGGGGGGCCGGACACCGGGGAGCTGTTTTTT.

The CDR3 DNA sequence: TGTGCCAGCTCACCTTCGGTCCAGGCGGAAAGCTACACCTTC. Translation gives CASSPSVQAESYTF. The genes are TRBV18 and TRBJ1-2; D remains ambiguous. Trimming cost V 3 bases and J 9 bases, with 17 bases left between them. CDR3 length: 14 amino acids. Germline CDR1 reads KGHSH; CDR2 reads LQKENI.

As DNA, the CDR3 is TGTGCCAGCAACTCTGAAGCTTTCTTT. It translates to CASNSEAFF. The chain carries TRBV6-6 and TRBJ1-1; unclear D gene. The V gene's germline CDR1 is MNHNY and CDR2 SVGAGI (reference sequence). The CDR3 is made up of 9 amino acids. V dropped 7 bases and J dropped 6 bases, with 3 bases sitting between them.

The chain combines TRBV30 with TRBJ1-2, with 10 bases aligning to TRBD1. CDR3 length: 16 residues. The V and J ends lost 0 bases and 6 bases, in that order; junction bases with no gene match: 10. Germline CDR1 reads GTSNPN; CDR2 reads SVGIG (reference sequence). CDR3 amino acids: CAWSVLWRQGADGYTF. The CDR3 DNA reads as TGTGCCTGGAGTGTACTATGGAGACAGGGGGCTGATGGCTACACCTTC.

The gene calls are TRBV6-4 and TRBJ2-7; tentatively, D is TRBD2 (6 bases). V lost 6 bases, J lost 3 bases, and 18 bases lay in between. The CDR3 length is 15 residues. Germline lookup yields CDR1 MRHNA and CDR2 SNTAGT. Written as DNA, the CDR3 is TGTGCCAGCAGACAGGCGGAGGGTTCCTTCTACGAGCAGTACTTC. Its protein is CASRQAEGSFYEQYF.

The genes are TRBV15 and TRBJ2-5; 10 bases are shared with TRBD2. Trimming at V came to 0 bases and at J to 4 bases, leaving 14 bases not matched to a gene. Germline V gene lookup returns CDR1 LNHNV and CDR2 YYDKDF (reference sequence). CDR3 length: 19 amino acids. Written as DNA, the CDR3 is TGTGCCACCAGCAGAGATAGAGCGGGAGGGGGGAGGATTGGAGAGACCCAGTACTTC. This gives the protein CATSRDRAGGGRIGETQYF.

J is TRBJ1-3 and V is TRBV3-1 (or the pseudogene TRBV3-2), with no clear D. Trimming left V 0 bases short and J 0 bases short, with 9 bases between. Germline-derived CDR1 and CDR2 are LGHDT and YNNKEL (reference sequence). The CDR3 runs 16 residues. The CDR3, as DNA: TGTGCCAGCAGCCAAGATGTGAACTACTCTGGAAACACCATATATTTT. It codes for CASSQDVNYSGNTIYF.

For the CDR3, the DNA is TGTGCCAGCAGCCCCCAAGGGGGTAGCGGGGGTATCCGGCGGGCCTACAATGAGCAGTTCTTC. It specifies CASSPQGGSGGIRRAYNEQFF. The chain joins TRBV3-1 (or the pseudogene TRBV3-2) to TRBJ2-1, with 9 bases matching TRBD2. J gave up 2 bases and V 4 bases, and 21 bases lay outside the gene matches. Germline loops: CDR1 LGHDT, CDR2 YNNKEL (reference sequence). The CDR3 loop spans 21 amino acids.

The count of this clone is one. The V call is TRBV15, the J call TRBJ2-1; 7 bases are shared with TRBD2. Trimming cost V 5 bases and J 4 bases; bases outside gene matches: 11. The CDR3 runs to 16 residues. Germline assignment: CDR1 LNHNV and CDR2 YYDKDF (reference sequence). The CDR3 is CATSESTSGVYNEQFF. In DNA form, the CDR3 reads TGTGCCACCAGCGAGAGTACCAGCGGGGTTTACAATGAGCAGTTCTTC.

The rearrangement uses TRBV9 and TRBJ2-2; no reliable D call. Trimming removed 0 bases from V and 6 bases from J, with 9 bases in between. The CDR3 has 14 amino acids. Germline CDR1 and CDR2: SGDLS and YYNGEE. CDR3 sequence reads: CASSVEAGPGELFF. The CDR3 DNA reads TGTGCCAGCAGCGTAGAAGCTGGACCCGGGGAGCTGTTTTTT.

The chain has TRBV18 and TRBJ1-2; D is unclear. V lost 1 base and J 5 bases, leaving 5 bases between the germline ends. The V gene's germline CDR1 is KGHSH and CDR2 LQKENI. The CDR3 contains 12 residues. DNA of the CDR3: TGTGCCAGCTCACCACTACAGTATGGCTACACCTTC. As protein: CASSPLQYGYTF.

The chain couples TRBV13 to TRBJ1-4; 9 bases align to TRBD1. This CDR3 contains 17 residues. The germline V gene encodes CDR1 PRHDT and CDR2 FYEKMQ (reference sequence). V dropped 1 base and J dropped 0; count of bases not matched to a gene: 3. CDR3 in amino acids: CASSLAGTGPTNEKLFF. The CDR3 DNA sequence: TGTGCCAGCAGCTTAGCCGGGACAGGGCCAACTAATGAAAAACTGTTTTTT.

This clone was seen a single time. The chain combines TRBV5-4 with TRBJ2-1; 13 bases agree with TRBD2. The CDR3 covers 16 residues. The V segment lost 6 bases and the J segment 5 bases; nucleotides outside the gene matches: 8. CDR1 and CDR2 from the germline V gene are SGHNT and YYREEE (reference sequence). The CDR3 loop reads CASNRGGLAGDNEQFF. In DNA, the CDR3 is TGTGCCAGCAACAGGGGAGGACTAGCGGGAGACAATGAGCAGTTCTTC.

CDR3 nucleotides: TGTGCCAGCAGCTTAATAGGTTCGAGCGGGAGGGCCTACGAGCAGTACTTC. Protein sequence: CASSLIGSSGRAYEQYF. The chain joins TRBV7-3 to TRBJ2-7; 10 bases align to TRBD2. The germline gives CDR1 SGHTA, CDR2 FQGTGA. The V segment lost 1 base and the J segment 2 bases; nucleotides outside the gene matches: 8. The CDR3 has 17 residues. Full variable domain (remainder filled in from reference TRBV7-3 and TRBJ2-7): GAGVSQTPSNKVTEKGKYVELRCDPISGHTALYWYRQSLGQGPEFLIYFQGTGAADDSGLPNDRFFAVRPEGSVSTLKIQRTERGDSAVYLCASSLIGSSGRAYEQYFGPGTRLTVT.

The J gene is TRBJ2-2, the V gene TRBV7-2, with D hard to call. V lost 3 bases to trimming and J lost 0 bases, with 11 bases between them. This CDR3 is 16 amino acids long. Germline CDR1 is SGHTA and CDR2 is FQGNSA. CDR3 residues: CASSFRRPPNTGELFF. The CDR3 nucleotides are TGTGCCAGCAGCTTCAGGAGACCTCCGAACACCGGGGAGCTGTTTTTT.

This clone was counted once. The V gene is TRBV2, the J gene TRBJ2-6; 9 bases are shared with TRBD1. Germline lookup yields CDR1 SNHLY and CDR2 FYNNEI. V lost 4 bases and J lost 4; bases outside the gene matches: 20. There are 21 residues in the CDR3. The CDR3 DNA sequence: TGTGCCAGCAGTGGGGGCAAAGCACAGGGGGCCTACGGTGGAGGGGCCAACGTCCTGACTTTC. Translated: CASSGGKAQGAYGGGANVLTF.

This CDR3 is CASSYSQGHQPQHF. The CDR3, as DNA: TGTGCCAGCAGTTATTCGCAGGGTCATCAGCCCCAGCATTTT. This chain joins TRBV6-2 or TRBV6-3 and TRBJ1-5; a weak D match, TRBD1 (5 bases). V lost 3 bases and J lost 5, with 11 bases in between. CDR1 is MNHEY and CDR2 is SVGEGT in the germline V gene. The length of the CDR3 is 14 residues.

The sample holds a few counts of this clone. This chain uses TRBV10-3 with TRBJ2-5; perhaps TRBD2 as D (6 bases). The CDR3 totals 17 residues. CDR1 is ENHRY, CDR2 SYGVKD, per germline. The V end was cut by 0 bases, the J end by 2 bases, with 16 bases between. This CDR3 is CAISESLIGLAQETQYF. The CDR3, as DNA: TGTGCCATCAGTGAGTCTCTTATTGGTCTAGCGCAAGAGACCCAGTACTTC.

The chain combines TRBV7-6 with TRBJ1-1; D is ambiguous. The V end lost 1 base, the J end lost 1 base, and 7 bases lay between the germline ends. The CDR3 runs to 14 residues. Germline lookup yields CDR1 SGHVS and CDR2 FNYEAQ. CDR3 nucleotides: TGTGCCAGCAGCTTAGGCCCGGCGAACACTGAAGCTTTCTTT. Amino acid sequence: CASSLGPANTEAFF.

The J gene is TRBJ2-1, the V gene TRBV18; no reliable D call. Germline assignment: CDR1 KGHSH and CDR2 LQKENI. This CDR3 region has 13 residues. V dropped 1 base and J dropped 7 bases, with 8 bases sitting between them. The CDR3: CASSPLDGNEQFF. For the CDR3, the DNA is TGTGCCAGCTCACCACTGGACGGTAATGAGCAGTTCTTC.

J is TRBJ2-7 and V is TRBV10-1, with 11 bases aligning to TRBD2. Trimming cost V 4 bases and J 7 bases; bases outside gene matches: 21. Germline lookup yields CDR1 WNHNN and CDR2 SYGVQD (reference sequence). The CDR3 is 19 amino acids. Here the CDR3 reads CASSAPLIAGGTMNLEQYF. CDR3 sequence (DNA): TGCGCCAGCAGTGCCCCTTTGATAGCGGGAGGGACGATGAACCTGGAGCAGTACTTC.

The chain has TRBV6-4 and TRBJ1-2, with D unclear. The CDR3 covers 15 residues. Trimming took 0 bases from V and 4 from J, leaving 12 bases between them. The germline gives CDR1 MRHNA, CDR2 SNTAGT. The CDR3 sequence is CASSDSGEGVYGYTF. CDR3 nucleotide sequence: TGTGCCAGCAGTGACTCCGGGGAGGGTGTCTATGGCTACACCTTC.

V usage is TRBV30 and J usage is TRBJ1-5; a weak D match, TRBD1 (6 bases). Looked up from germline, CDR1 is GTSNPN and CDR2 is SVGIG (reference sequence). This CDR3 has 23 amino acids. Trimming pared 0 bases from V and 0 bases from J, leaving 33 bases between. In DNA, the CDR3 is TGTGCCTGGAGTGTACGCGGGGCAACGACTTTGGGGGCGGACCTTCTTAGCAATCAGCCCCAGCATTTT. Protein sequence: CAWSVRGATTLGADLLSNQPQHF.

The chain has TRBV6-2 or TRBV6-3 and TRBJ1-2, with D possibly matching TRBD1 (5 bases). Germline lookup yields CDR1 MNHEY and CDR2 SVGEGT. CDR3 length equals 16 residues. V gave up 3 bases and J gave up 4 bases, with 18 bases separating them. CDR3 sequence: CASSYRISGDVYGYTF. The DNA for the CDR3 is TGTGCCAGCAGTTATCGAATTTCCGGGGACGTCTATGGCTACACCTTC.

The chain combines TRBV14 with TRBJ2-7; 14 nucleotides agree with TRBD2. Trimming at V came to 1 base and at J to 4 bases, leaving 0 bases not matched to a gene. The CDR3 spans 15 residues. Germline CDR1 is SGHDN and CDR2 is FVKESK. In nucleotides, the CDR3 is TGTGCCAGCAGCCAAGGGACTAGCGGGGGGTACGAGCAGTACTTC. This codes for CASSQGTSGGYEQYF.

V gene TRBV4-3 combines with J gene TRBJ2-3; D is undetermined. Trimming cost V 1 base and J 2 bases, with 7 bases left between them. The CDR3 totals 14 residues. The germline V gene has CDR1 LGHNA and CDR2 YSLEER. The CDR3 DNA reads as TGCGCCAGCAGCCAAGCTCAGTCCACAGATACGCAGTATTTT. Its translation: CASSQAQSTDTQYF.

The chain couples TRBV5-1 to TRBJ1-6; 9 nucleotides align to TRBD1. Germline CDR1 and CDR2: SGHRS and YFSETQ. The V and J ends lost 3 bases and 7 bases, in that order; junction bases with no gene match: 2. CDR3 length: 14 residues. The CDR3 bases are TGCGCCAGCAGCTACGGACAGGGGAATTCACCCCTCCACTTT. It translates to CASSYGQGNSPLHF.

The CDR3 DNA sequence: TGTGCCAGCAGCACCCGACAGGGGCGAGCGAACACTGAAGCTTTCTTT. This gives the protein CASSTRQGRANTEAFF. V usage is TRBV9 and J usage is TRBJ1-1; 8 nucleotides align to TRBD1. Germline V gene lookup returns CDR1 SGDLS and CDR2 YYNGEE. The CDR3 consists of 16 residues. The junction had 9 bases not matched to a gene; V was cut back by 4 bases and J by 1 base.

The chain joins TRBV14 to TRBJ1-4, with D possibly matching TRBD1 (5 bases). Trimming took off 1 base at V and 3 bases at J, with 18 bases between the two ends. CDR3 size: 18 residues. Germline assignment: CDR1 SGHDN and CDR2 FVKESK. The CDR3 protein is CASSQVGHWQTPNEKLFF. CDR3 coding DNA: TGTGCCAGCAGCCAAGTGGGGCATTGGCAGACCCCTAATGAAAAACTGTTTTTT.

Only one count was recorded for this clone. This chain joins TRBV6-5 and TRBJ2-7; possibly TRBD2 for D (5 bases). V was cut by 6 bases and J by 0 bases, with 9 bases left in between. Germline V gene data show CDR1 as MNHEY and CDR2 as SVGAGI. This CDR3 is 13 amino acids long. The chain's CDR3 is CASSGVTSYEQYF. CDR3 nucleotides: TGTGCCAGCAGCGGGGTCACCTCCTACGAGCAGTACTTC.